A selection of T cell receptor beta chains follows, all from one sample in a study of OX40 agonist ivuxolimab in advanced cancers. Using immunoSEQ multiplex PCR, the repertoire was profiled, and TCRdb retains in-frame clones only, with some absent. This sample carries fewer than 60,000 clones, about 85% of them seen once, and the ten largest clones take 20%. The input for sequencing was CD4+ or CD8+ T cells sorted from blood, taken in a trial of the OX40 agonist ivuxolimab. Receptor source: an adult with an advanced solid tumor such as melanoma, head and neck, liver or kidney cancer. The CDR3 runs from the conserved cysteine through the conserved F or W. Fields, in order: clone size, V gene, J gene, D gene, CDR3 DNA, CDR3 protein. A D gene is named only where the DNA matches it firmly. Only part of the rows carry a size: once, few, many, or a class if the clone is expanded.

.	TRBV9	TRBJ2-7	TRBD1	TGTGCCAGCAGCCCGACAGGGGGCCGCAGCTACGAGCAGTACTTC	CASSPTGGRSYEQYF
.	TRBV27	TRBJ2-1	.	TGTGCCAGCAGTTTTCCGGGGAATGAGCAGTTCTTC	CASSFPGNEQFF
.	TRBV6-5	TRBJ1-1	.	TGTGCCAGCAGTTACTCCCTAACGGGGACTGAAGCTTTCTTT	CASSYSLTGTEAFF
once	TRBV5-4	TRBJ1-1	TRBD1	TGTGCCAGCAGCTTGGCGGCAGGGGGGGACACTGAAGCTTTCTTT	CASSLAAGGDTEAFF
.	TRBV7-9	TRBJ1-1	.	TGTGCCAGCAGCATAAAAGGGATGGCGAACACTGAAGCTTTCTTT	CASSIKGMANTEAFF
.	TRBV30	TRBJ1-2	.	TGTGCCACCCCCGGATATGGCTACACCTTC	CATPGYGYTF
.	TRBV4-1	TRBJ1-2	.	TGCGCCAGCAGCCAAGTTCGAGGAGATGGGAATGGCTACACCTTC	CASSQVRGDGNGYTF
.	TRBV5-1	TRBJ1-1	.	TGCGCCAGCAGCTGGGGCAGGGGCTACACTGAAGCTTTCTTT	CASSWGRGYTEAFF
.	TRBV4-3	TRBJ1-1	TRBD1	TGCGCCAGCAGCCAAGGGGCGGGGGACAGGGACGACACTGAAGCTTTCTTT	CASSQGAGDRDDTEAFF
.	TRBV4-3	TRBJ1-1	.	TGCGCCAGCAGCCAAGATTCAGTGGCCTGGGGCACTGAAGCTTTCTTT	CASSQDSVAWGTEAFF
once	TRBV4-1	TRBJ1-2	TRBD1	TGCGCCAGCAGCCAAGAAGGGGGACAGACAAACTATGGCTACACCTTC	CASSQEGGQTNYGYTF
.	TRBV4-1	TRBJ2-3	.	TGCGCCAGCAGCCAAGGACTATCTAGCACAGATACGCAGTATTTT	CASSQGLSSTDTQYF
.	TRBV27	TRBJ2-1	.	TGTGCCAGCAGTTTACCCGGAGGGAATGAGCAGTTCTTC	CASSLPGGNEQFF
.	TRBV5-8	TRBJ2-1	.	TGTGCCAGCAGCTTGGCCCCGACAGACTACAATGAGCAGTTCTTC	CASSLAPTDYNEQFF
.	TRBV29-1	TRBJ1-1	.	TGCAGCGTTGAGGGACAAAACCCTAACACTGAAGCTTTCTTT	CSVEGQNPNTEAFF
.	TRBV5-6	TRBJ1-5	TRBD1	TGTGCCAGCAGCTATGGGACAGGGAACAATCAGCCCCAGCATTTT	CASSYGTGNNQPQHF
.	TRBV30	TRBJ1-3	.	TGTGCCTGGAGTGTACATGGCTCTGGAAACACCATATATTTT	CAWSVHGSGNTIYF
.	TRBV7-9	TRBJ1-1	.	TGTGCCAGCAGCTTAGGGCCGGGTAGCAACACTGAAGCTTTCTTT	CASSLGPGSNTEAFF
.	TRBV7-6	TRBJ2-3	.	TGTGCCAGCAGCTTAGGTACAGATACGCAGTATTTT	CASSLGTDTQYF
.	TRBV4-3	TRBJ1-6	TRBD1	TGCGCCAGCAGCCAGACTTCCGGGACAGGGGGATCACCCCTCCACTTT	CASSQTSGTGGSPLHF
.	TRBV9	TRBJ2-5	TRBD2	TGTGCCAGCAGCTCGGGACTAGCGGAACAAAAAGAGACCCAGTACTTC	CASSSGLAEQKETQYF
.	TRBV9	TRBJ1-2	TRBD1	TGTGCCAGCAGCGCCAGATCCGGGACAGGGTTCTATGGCTACACCTTC	CASSARSGTGFYGYTF
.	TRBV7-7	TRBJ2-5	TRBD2	TGTGCCAGCAGCTTAGCTGCAGCGGGGTCGGAGACCCAGTACTTC	CASSLAAAGSETQYF
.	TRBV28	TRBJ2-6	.	TGTGCCAGCAGTTTTATGAGCATCCATGAACCTGGGGCCAACGTCCTGACTTTC	CASSFMSIHEPGANVLTF
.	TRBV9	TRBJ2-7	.	TGTGCCAGCAGCCCTCCCCACAGCTACGAGCAGTACTTC	CASSPPHSYEQYF
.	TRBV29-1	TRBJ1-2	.	TGCAGCGTTGGGACGGCTAGTACAGACTATGGCTACACCTTC	CSVGTASTDYGYTF
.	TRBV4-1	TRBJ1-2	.	TGCGCCAGCAGCCAAGGCGGGGTTGCGGGGCACTATGGCTACACCTTC	CASSQGGVAGHYGYTF
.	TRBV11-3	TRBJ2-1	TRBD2	TGTGCCAGCAGCTTAGATCCGGGGGGCAATGAGCAGTTCTTC	CASSLDPGGNEQFF
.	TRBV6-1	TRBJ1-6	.	TGTGCCAGCGCCCTTGGCGGCTCCTATAATTCACCCCTCCACTTT	CASALGGSYNSPLHF
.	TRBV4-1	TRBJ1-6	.	TGCGCCAGCAGCCAGGGTCAGGGTAATTCACCCCTCCACTTT	CASSQGQGNSPLHF
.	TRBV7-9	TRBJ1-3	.	TGTGCCAGCAGCTTGGGCGAGAGAAGCTCTGGAAACACCATATATTTT	CASSLGERSSGNTIYF
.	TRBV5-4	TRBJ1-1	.	TGTGCCAGCAGCCCGCCGGGGGAAATAATCACTGAAGCTTTCTTT	CASSPPGEIITEAFF
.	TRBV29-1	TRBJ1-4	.	TGCAGCGTTGTCTCGGGAGGGGTAACTAATGAAAAACTGTTTTTT	CSVVSGGVTNEKLFF
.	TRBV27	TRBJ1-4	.	TGTGCCAGCAGTTTATCAGGCCCACCTAGAAGGTCAAATGAAAAACTGTTTTTT	CASSLSGPPRRSNEKLFF
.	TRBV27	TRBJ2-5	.	TGTGCCAGCAGTTCGGGACGGTACCAAGAGACCCAGTACTTC	CASSSGRYQETQYF
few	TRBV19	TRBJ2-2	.	TGTGCCAGTAGTATAACTGCCTTGAACACCGGGGAGCTGTTTTTT	CASSITALNTGELFF
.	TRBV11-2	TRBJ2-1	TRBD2	TGTGCCAGCAGTTCCCCGGGGGGGGATGAGCAGTTCTTC	CASSSPGGDEQFF
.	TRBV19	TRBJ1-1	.	TGTGCCAGTAGGGCAGTCCCCTTGAACACTGAAGCTTTCTTT	CASRAVPLNTEAFF
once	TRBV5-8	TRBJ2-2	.	TGTGCCAGCAGCTTGGGGCCGAACACCGGGGAGCTGTTTTTT	CASSLGPNTGELFF
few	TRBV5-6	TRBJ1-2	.	TGTGCCAGCAGCTTAAGGGACGTTTATGGCTACACCTTC	CASSLRDVYGYTF
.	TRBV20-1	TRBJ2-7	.	TGCAGTGCTCTTCCATACGAGCAGTACTTC	CSALPYEQYF
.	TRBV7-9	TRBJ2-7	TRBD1	TGTGCCAGCAGCTTATCCGGACAGGGTCTCTACGAGCAGTACTTC	CASSLSGQGLYEQYF
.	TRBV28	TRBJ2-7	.	TGTGCCAGCAGTCGCGACATCTACGAGCAGTACTTC	CASSRDIYEQYF
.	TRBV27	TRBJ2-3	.	TGTGCCAGCAGTTCCTTCCGCCTCACAGATACGCAGTATTTT	CASSSFRLTDTQYF
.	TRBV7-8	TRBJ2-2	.	TGTGCCAGCAGCTTAGCGGCCGGCGGCGGGGAGCTGTTTTTT	CASSLAAGGGELFF
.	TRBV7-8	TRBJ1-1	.	TGTGCCAGCAGCTTGATGAACACTGAAGCTTTCTTT	CASSLMNTEAFF
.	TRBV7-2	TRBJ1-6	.	TGTGCCAGCAGCTTAGATACAGGAGGGAATTCACCCCTCCACTTT	CASSLDTGGNSPLHF
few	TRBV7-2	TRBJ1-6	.	TGTGCCAGCAGCTTAGGGACTCCACCCCTCCACTTT	CASSLGTPPLHF
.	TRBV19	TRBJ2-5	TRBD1	TGTGCCAGTAGTCTTCCGACAGGGTCGGGGCAAGAGACCCAGTACTTC	CASSLPTGSGQETQYF